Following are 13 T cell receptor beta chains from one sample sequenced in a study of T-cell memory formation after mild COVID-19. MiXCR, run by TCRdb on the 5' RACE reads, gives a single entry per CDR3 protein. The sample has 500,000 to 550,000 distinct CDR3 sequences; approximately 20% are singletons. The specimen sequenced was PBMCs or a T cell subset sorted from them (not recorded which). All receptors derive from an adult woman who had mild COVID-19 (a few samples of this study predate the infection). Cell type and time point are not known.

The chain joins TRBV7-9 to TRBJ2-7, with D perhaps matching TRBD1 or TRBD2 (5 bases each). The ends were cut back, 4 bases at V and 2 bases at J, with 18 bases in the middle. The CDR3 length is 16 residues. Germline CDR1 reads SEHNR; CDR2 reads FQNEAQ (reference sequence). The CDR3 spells CASSSEVGQGTYEQYF. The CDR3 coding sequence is TGTGCCAGCAGCTCGGAGGTTGGGCAGGGCACCTACGAGCAGTACTTC.

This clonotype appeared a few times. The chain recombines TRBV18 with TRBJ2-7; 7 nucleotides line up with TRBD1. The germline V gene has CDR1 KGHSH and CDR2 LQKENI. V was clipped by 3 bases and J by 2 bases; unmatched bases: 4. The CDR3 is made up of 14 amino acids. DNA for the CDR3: TGTGCCAGCTCACCGCAGGGGGAAACCTACGAGCAGTACTTC. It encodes CASSPQGETYEQYF.

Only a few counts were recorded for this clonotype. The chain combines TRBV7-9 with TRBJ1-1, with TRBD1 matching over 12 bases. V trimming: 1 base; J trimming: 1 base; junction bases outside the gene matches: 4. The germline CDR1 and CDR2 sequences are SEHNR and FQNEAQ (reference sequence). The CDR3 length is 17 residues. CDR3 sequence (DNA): TGTGCCAGCAGCTTAGAGGGGACAGGGGGCTCGAACACTGAAGCTTTCTTT. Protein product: CASSLEGTGGSNTEAFF.

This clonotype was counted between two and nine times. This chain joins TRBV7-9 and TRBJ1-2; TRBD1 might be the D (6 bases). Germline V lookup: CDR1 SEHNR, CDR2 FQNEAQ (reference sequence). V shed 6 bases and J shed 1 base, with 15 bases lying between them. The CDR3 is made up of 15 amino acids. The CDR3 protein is CASSQGGELNYGYTF. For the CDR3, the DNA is TGTGCCAGCAGTCAAGGGGGAGAACTTAACTATGGCTACACCTTC.

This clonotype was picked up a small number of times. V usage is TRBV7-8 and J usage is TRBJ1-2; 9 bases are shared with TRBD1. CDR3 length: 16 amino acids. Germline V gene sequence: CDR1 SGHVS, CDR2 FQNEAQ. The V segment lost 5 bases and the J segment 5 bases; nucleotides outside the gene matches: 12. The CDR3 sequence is CASSPIQGALQYGYTF. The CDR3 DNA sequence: TGTGCCAGCAGCCCGATACAGGGGGCGCTTCAATATGGCTACACCTTC.

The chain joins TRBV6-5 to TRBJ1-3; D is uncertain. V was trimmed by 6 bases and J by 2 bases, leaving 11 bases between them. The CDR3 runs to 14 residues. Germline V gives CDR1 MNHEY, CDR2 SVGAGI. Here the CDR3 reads CASSWREAGNTIYF. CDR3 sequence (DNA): TGTGCCAGCAGCTGGAGGGAAGCTGGAAACACCATATATTTT.

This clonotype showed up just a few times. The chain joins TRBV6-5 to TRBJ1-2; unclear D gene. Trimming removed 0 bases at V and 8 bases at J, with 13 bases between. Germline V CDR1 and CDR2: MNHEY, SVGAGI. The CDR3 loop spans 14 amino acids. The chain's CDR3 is CASSYSNPTRGYTF. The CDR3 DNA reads TGTGCCAGCAGTTACTCAAACCCCACCCGGGGCTACACCTTC.

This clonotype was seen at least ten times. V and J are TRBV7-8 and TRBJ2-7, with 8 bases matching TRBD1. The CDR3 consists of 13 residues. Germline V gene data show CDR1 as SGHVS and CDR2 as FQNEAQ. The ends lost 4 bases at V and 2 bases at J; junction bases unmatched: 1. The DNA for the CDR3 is TGTGCCAGCAGCTGGGGACAGGCCTACGAGCAGTACTTC. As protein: CASSWGQAYEQYF.

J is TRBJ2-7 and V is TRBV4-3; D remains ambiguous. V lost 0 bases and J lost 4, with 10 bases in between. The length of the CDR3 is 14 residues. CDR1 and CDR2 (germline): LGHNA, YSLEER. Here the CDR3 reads CASSQDAAEYEQYF. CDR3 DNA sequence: TGCGCCAGCAGCCAAGATGCGGCAGAATACGAGCAGTACTTC.

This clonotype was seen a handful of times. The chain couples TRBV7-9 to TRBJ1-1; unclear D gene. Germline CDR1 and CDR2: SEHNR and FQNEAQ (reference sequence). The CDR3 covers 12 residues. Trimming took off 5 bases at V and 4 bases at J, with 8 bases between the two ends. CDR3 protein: CASSTLSTEAFF. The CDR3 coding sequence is TGTGCCAGCAGCACACTTAGCACTGAAGCTTTCTTT. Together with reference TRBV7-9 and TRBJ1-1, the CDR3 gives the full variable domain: DTGVSQNPRHKITKRGQNVTFRCDPISEHNRLYWYRQTLGQGPEFLTYFQNEAQLEKSRLLSDRFSAERPKGSFSTLEIQRTEQGDSAMYLCASSTLSTEAFFGQGTRLTVV.

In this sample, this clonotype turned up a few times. The CDR3 DNA reads TGTGCCAGCAGGCTGAATAGCGGCGGGCGCACAGATACGCAGTATTTT. Amino acids: CASRLNSGGRTDTQYF. This chain joins TRBV12-3 or TRBV12-4 and TRBJ2-3, with D possibly matching TRBD2 (6 bases). The CDR3 consists of 16 residues. V lost 6 bases, J lost 1 base, and 17 bases lay in between.

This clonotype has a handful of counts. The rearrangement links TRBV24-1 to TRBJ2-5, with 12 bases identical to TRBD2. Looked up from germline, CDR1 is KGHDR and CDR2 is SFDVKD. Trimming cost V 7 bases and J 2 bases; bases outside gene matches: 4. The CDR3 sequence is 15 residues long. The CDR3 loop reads CATSGLAGTQETQYF. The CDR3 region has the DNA TGTGCCACCAGCGGACTAGCGGGGACTCAAGAGACCCAGTACTTC.

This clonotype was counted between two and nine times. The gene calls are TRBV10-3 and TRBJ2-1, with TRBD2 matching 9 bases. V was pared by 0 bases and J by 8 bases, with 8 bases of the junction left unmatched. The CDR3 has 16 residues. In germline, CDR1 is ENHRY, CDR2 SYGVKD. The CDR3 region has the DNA TGTGCCATCAGTGAGTCGGGGAGCGGGGGGCACGATGAGCAGTTCTTC. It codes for CAISESGSGGHDEQFF.